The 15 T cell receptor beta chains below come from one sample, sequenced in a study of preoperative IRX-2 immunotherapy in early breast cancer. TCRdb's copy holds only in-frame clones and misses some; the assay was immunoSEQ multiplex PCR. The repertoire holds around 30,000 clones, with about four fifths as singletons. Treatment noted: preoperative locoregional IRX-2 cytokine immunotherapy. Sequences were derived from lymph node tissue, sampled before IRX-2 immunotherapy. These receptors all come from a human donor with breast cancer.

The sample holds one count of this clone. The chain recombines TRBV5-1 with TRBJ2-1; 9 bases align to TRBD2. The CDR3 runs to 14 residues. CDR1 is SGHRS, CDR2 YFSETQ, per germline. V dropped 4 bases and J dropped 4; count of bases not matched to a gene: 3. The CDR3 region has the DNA TGCGCCAGCAGCCCTAGCGGGGTGTACAATGAGCAGTTCTTC. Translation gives CASSPSGVYNEQFF.

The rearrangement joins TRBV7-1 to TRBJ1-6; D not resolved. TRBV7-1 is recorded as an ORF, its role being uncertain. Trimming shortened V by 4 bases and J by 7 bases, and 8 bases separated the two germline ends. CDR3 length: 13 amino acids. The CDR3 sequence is CASSLGRNSPLHF. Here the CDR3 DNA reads TGTGCCAGCAGCTTAGGACGCAATTCACCCCTCCACTTT.

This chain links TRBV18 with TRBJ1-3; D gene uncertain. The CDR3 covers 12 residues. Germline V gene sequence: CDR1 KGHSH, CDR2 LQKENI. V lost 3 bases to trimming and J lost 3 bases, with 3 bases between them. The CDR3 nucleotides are TGTGCCAGCTCACCTGATGGAAACACCATATATTTT. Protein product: CASSPDGNTIYF.

This CDR3 is CASSSRDLNYGYTF. For the CDR3, the DNA is TGTGCCAGCAGCTCCCGGGACCTTAACTATGGCTACACCTTC. The chain combines TRBV11-3 with TRBJ1-2; perhaps TRBD1 as D (5 bases). Germline V gene sequence: CDR1 SGHNT, CDR2 YENEEA. The CDR3 runs to 14 residues. V lost 4 bases and J lost 1, with 10 bases in between.

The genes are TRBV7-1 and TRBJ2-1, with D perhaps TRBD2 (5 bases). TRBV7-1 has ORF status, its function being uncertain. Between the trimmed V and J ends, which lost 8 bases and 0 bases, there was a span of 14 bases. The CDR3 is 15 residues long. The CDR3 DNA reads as TGTGCCAGCTATAGAGACGCGGGCTCCTACAATGAGCAGTTCTTC. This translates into CASYRDAGSYNEQFF.

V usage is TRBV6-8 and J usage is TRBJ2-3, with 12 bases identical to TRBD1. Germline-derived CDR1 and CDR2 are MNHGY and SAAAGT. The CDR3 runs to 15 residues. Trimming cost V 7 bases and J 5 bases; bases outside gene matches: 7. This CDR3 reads CASTGQGAPGDTQYF. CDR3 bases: TGTGCCAGCACGGGACAGGGGGCGCCCGGAGATACGCAGTATTTT.

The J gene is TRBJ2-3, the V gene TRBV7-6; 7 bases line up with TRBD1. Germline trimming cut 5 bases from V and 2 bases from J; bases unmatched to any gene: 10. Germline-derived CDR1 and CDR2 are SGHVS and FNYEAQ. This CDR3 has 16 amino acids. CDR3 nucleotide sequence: TGTGCCAGCAGCCGGGACAGAAGAACACACACAGATACGCAGTATTTT. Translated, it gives CASSRDRRTHTDTQYF.

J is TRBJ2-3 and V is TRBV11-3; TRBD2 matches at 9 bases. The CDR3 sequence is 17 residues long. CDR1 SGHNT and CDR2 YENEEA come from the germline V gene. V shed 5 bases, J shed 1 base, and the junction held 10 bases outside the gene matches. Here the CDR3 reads CASSRQASGVRTDTQYF. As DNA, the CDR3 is TGTGCCAGCAGCCGCCAGGCTAGCGGGGTACGCACAGATACGCAGTATTTT.

CDR3 region: CASSPRTGFMNTEAFF. In DNA form, the CDR3 reads TGTGCCAGCAGCCCGAGGACAGGGTTCATGAACACTGAAGCTTTCTTT. V usage is TRBV11-3 and J usage is TRBJ1-1; 8 nucleotides match TRBD1. The germline V gene has CDR1 SGHNT and CDR2 YENEEA. Losses at the gene ends were 5 bases for V and 0 bases for J; bases not matched to a gene: 8. The CDR3 totals 16 residues.

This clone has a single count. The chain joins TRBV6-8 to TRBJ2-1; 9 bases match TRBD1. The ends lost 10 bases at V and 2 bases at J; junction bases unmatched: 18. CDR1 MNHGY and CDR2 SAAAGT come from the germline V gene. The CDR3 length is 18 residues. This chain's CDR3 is CAIRGPGQGREPYNEQFF. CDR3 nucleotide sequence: TGTGCCATCAGGGGACCGGGACAGGGAAGAGAACCCTACAATGAGCAGTTCTTC.

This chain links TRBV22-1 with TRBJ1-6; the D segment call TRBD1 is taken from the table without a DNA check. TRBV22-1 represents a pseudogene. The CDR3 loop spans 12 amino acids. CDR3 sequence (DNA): TGTGCCAGCAGTTCCGCGGACAGATCCCTCCACTTT. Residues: CASSSADRSLHF.

CDR3 protein: CASSLDSQRTQYF. The CDR3 bases are TGTGCCAGCAGCTTAGACAGCCAAAGGACCCAGTACTTC. The chain recombines TRBV7-1 with TRBJ2-5; the D gene is possibly TRBD1 (5 bases). TRBV7-1 is designated an ORF whose function remains uncertain. The CDR3 spans 13 residues. V was trimmed by 4 bases and J by 7 bases, leaving 13 bases between them.

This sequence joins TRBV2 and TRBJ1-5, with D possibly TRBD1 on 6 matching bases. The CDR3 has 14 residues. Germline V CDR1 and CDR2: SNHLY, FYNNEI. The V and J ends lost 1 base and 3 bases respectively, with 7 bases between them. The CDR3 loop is CASSEGTVNQPQHF. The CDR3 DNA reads TGTGCCAGCAGTGAAGGGACAGTCAATCAGCCCCAGCATTTT.

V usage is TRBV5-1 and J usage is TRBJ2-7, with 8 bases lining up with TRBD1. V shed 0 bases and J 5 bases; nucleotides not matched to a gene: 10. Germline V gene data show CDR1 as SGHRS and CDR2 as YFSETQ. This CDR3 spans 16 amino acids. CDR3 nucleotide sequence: TGCGCCAGCAGCTTGGAAGGACAGGGTAGTATGGACGAGCAGTACTTC. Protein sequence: CASSLEGQGSMDEQYF. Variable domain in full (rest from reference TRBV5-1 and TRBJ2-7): KAGVTQTPRYLIKTRGQQVTLSCSPISGHRSVSWYQQTPGQGLQFLFEYFSETQRNKGNFPGRFSGRQFSNSRSEMNVSTLELGDSALYLCASSLEGQGSMDEQYFGPGTRLTVT.

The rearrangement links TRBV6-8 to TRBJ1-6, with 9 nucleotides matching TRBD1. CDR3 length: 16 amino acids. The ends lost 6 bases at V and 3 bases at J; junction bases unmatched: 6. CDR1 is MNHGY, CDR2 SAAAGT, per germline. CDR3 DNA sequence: TGTGCCAGCAGGATAGGGACAGGGCTCTATAATTCACCCCTCCACTTT. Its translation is CASRIGTGLYNSPLHF.